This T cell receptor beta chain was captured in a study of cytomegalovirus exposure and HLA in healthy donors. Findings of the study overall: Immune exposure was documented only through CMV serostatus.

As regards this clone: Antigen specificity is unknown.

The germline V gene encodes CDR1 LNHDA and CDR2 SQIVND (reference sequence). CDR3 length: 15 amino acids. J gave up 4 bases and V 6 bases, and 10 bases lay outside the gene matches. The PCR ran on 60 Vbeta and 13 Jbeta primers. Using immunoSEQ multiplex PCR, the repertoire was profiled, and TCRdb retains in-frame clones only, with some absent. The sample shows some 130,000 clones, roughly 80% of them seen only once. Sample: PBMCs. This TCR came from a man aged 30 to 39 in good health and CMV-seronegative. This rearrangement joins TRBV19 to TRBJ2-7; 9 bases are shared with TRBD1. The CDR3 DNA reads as TGTGCCAGTAGAGCCCCTAACAGGGGGCAGTACGAGCAGTACTTC. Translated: CASRAPNRGQYEQYF.